In its sample, the clone carrying this T cell receptor beta chain is medium-sized. Its antigen is still unknown. The time point denotes: sample taken at primary tumor resection. The approximately 69 donors had untreated early-stage non-small cell lung cancer. Material for sequencing was whole RNA from tumor, nontumor lung or frozen PBMC, left unsorted. The sample is drawn from a study of spatial heterogeneity in lung cancer. Broader study findings: The study found that expanded intratumoral alpha and beta TCR counts tracked tumor mutation counts.

Trimming removed 8 bases at V and 4 bases at J, with 15 bases between. This CDR3 has 14 residues. Germline V lookup: CDR1 MDHEN, CDR2 SYDVKM. TCRdb reprocessed the 5' RACE reads with MiXCR, giving one entry per CDR3 protein. The top ten clones hold roughly 13% of a sample with around 1,500 distinct CDR3 sequences, around 16% of them seen once. The clonotype originates from a male donor with early-stage non-small cell lung cancer. Here the sequenced sample was lung tumor tissue, taken at surgery. The J gene is TRBJ2-1, the V gene TRBV28; D is possibly TRBD2 (5 bases). This CDR3 is CASFTSTGYNEQFF. The CDR3 bases are TGTGCCAGCTTTACTAGTACTGGGTACAATGAGCAGTTCTTC.